These T cell receptor beta chains were read from a single sample in a study of T cell responses to AZD1222 COVID-19 vaccine. Profiled with immunoSEQ multiplex PCR; TCRdb holds only in-frame clones, not every one. The repertoire holds 100,000 to 150,000 clones, 90% seen once, with about 4.2% in the top ten. The sequencing used peripheral blood, collected on day 0 of MenACWY control vaccination. The origin of the receptors is an adult in good health. Both conserved end residues are part of each CDR3.

>TRBV4-1|TRBJ2-7|18
CASSQDFRTSGLSYEQYF
>TRBV13|TRBJ2-5|13
CASSKAGEETQYF
>TRBV29-1|TRBJ1-2|14
CSVVGVDTLYGYTF
>TRBV7-6|TRBJ2-7|17
CASSLAGTSGSVYEQYF
>TRBV5-1|TRBJ2-7|13
CATSTPGSYEQYF
>TRBV7-9|TRBJ2-5|15
CASSLLAGVQETQYF
>TRBV25-1|TRBJ1-6|16
CASSETGGTRNSPLHF
>TRBV6-2/TRBV6-3|TRBJ1-2|18
CASSYSKALPGGHYGYTF
>TRBV7-9|TRBJ2-2|18
CASSLPAGTGDGTGELFF
>TRBV12-3/TRBV12-4|TRBJ1-1|12
CASSTTVTEAFF
>TRBV28|TRBJ1-2|11
CASREYYGYTF
>TRBV3-1/TRBV3-2|TRBJ1-5|16
CANPDGGGKSNQPQHF
>TRBV5-4|TRBJ1-3|13
CASSTTGGNTIYF
>TRBV27|TRBJ1-1|14
CASRTGTLNTEAFF
>TRBV7-2|TRBJ2-5|15
CASSYQGIGEETQYF